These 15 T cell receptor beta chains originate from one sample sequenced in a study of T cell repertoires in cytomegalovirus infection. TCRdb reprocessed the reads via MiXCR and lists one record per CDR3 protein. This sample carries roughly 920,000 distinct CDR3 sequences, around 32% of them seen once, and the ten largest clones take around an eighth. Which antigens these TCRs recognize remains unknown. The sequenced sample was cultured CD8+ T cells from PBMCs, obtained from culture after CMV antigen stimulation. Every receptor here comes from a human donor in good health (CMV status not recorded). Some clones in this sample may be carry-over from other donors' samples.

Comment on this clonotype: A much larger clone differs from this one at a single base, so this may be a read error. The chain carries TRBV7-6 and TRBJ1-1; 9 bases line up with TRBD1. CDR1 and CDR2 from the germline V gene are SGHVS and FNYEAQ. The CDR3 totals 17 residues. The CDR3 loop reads CVSIRRTGDRLNTEAFF. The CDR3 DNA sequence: TGTGTCAGCATACGGCGGACAGGGGACCGATTGAACACTGAAGCTTTCTTT. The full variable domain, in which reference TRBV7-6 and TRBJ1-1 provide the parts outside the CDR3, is GAGVSQSPRYKVTKRGQDVALRCDPISGHVSLYWYRQALGQGPEFLTYFNYEAQQDKSGLPNDRFSAERPEGSISTLTIQRTEQRDSAMYRCVSIRRTGDRLNTEAFFGQGTRLTVV.

The CDR3 sequence: CAISEPRDRGQETQYF. DNA for the CDR3: TGTGCCATCAGTGAGCCCCGGGACAGGGGCCAAGAGACCCAGTACTTC. This rearrangement joins TRBV10-3 to TRBJ2-5; the match to TRBD1 covers 10 bases. The CDR3 extends over 16 amino acids. V shed 2 bases, J shed 1 base, and the junction held 4 bases outside the gene matches. Germline V gene sequence: CDR1 ENHRY, CDR2 SYGVKD.

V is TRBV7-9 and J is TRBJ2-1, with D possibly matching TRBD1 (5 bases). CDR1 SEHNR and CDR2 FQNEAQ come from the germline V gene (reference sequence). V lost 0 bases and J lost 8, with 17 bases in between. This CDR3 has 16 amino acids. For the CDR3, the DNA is TGTGCCAGCAGCTTAGCCGAGACAGACACTGGGGATGAGCAGTTCTTC. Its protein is CASSLAETDTGDEQFF.

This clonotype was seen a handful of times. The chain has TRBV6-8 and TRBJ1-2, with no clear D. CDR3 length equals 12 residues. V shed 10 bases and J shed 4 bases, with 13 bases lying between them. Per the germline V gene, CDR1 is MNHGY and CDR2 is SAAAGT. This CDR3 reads CATGQQPYGYTF. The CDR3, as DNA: TGTGCCACCGGCCAACAGCCCTATGGCTACACCTTC.

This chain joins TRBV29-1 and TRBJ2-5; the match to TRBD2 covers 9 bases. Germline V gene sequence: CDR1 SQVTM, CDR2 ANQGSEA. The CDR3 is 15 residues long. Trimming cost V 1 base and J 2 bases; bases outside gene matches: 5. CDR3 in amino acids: CSVEGSGGAQETQYF. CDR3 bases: TGCAGCGTTGAAGGTAGCGGGGGAGCTCAAGAGACCCAGTACTTC.

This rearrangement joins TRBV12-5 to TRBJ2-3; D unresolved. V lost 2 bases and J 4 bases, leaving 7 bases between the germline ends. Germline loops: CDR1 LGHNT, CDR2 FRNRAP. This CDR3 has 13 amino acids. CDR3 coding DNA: TGTGCTAGTGGTTTGAGTTCGCCAGATACGCAGTATTTT. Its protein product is CASGLSSPDTQYF.

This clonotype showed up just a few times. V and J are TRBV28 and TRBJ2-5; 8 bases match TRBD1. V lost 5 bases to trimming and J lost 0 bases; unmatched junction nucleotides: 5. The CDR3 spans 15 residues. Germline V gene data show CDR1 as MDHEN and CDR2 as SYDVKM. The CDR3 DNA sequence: TGTGCCAGCAGTCGGACAGGGTATTACCAAGAGACCCAGTACTTC. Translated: CASSRTGYYQETQYF.

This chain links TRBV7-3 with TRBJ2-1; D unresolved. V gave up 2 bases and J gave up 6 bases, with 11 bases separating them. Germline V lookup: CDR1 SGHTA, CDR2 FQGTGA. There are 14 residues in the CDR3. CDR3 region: CASSLAGWGNEQFF. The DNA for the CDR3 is TGTGCCAGCAGCTTAGCAGGTTGGGGCAATGAGCAGTTCTTC.

CDR3 residues: CASSLAIGVEAFF. As DNA, the CDR3 is TGTGCCAGCAGCTTAGCGATCGGGGTTGAAGCTTTCTTT. The chain has TRBV7-6 and TRBJ1-1, with D uncertain. This CDR3 is built from 13 residues. V shed 0 bases and J shed 7 bases, with 9 bases lying between them. In germline, CDR1 is SGHVS, CDR2 FNYEAQ.

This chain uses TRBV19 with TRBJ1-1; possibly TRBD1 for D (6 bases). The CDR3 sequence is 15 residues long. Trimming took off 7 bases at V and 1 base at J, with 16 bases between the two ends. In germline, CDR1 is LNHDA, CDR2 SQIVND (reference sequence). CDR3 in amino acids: CASIPRPTGNTEAFF. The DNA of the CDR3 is TGTGCCAGTATCCCGCGGCCGACAGGGAACACTGAAGCTTTCTTT.

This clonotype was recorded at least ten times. The CDR3 here is CASSLGPGTGVYGEKLFF. The CDR3, as DNA: TGTGCCAGCAGCTTAGGCCCCGGGACAGGGGTGTATGGTGAAAAACTGTTTTTT. The V call is TRBV7-2, the J call TRBJ1-4, with 10 bases fitting TRBD1. The CDR3 has 18 amino acids. With 1 base clipped from V and 7 bases from J, the junction kept 12 bases outside the gene matches. The V gene's germline CDR1 is SGHTA and CDR2 FQGNSA. Based on the CDR3 plus reference TRBV7-2 and TRBJ1-4, the full variable domain is GAGVSQSPSNKVTEKGKDVELRCDPISGHTALYWYRQSLGQGLEFLIYFQGNSAPDKSGLPSDRFSAERTGGSVSTLTIQRTQQEDSAVYLCASSLGPGTGVYGEKLFFGSGTQLSVL.

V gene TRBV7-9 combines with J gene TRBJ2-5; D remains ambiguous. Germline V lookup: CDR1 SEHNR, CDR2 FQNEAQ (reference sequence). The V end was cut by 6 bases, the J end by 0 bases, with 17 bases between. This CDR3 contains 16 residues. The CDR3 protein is CASSSTRYEYQETQYF. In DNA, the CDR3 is TGTGCCAGCAGTTCAACTCGTTACGAGTACCAAGAGACCCAGTACTTC. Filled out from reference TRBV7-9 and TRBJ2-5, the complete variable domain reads DTGVSQNPRHKITKRGQNVTFRCDPISEHNRLYWYRQTLGQGPEFLTYFQNEAQLEKSRLLSDRFSAERPKGSFSTLEIQRTEQGDSAMYLCASSSTRYEYQETQYFGPGTRLLVL.

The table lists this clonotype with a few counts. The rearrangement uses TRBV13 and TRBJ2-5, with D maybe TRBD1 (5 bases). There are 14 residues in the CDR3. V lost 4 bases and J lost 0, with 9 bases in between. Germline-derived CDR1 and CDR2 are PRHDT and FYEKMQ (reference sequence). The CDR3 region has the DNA TGTGCCAGCAGCTCAACAGGTCACCAAGAGACCCAGTACTTC. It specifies CASSSTGHQETQYF. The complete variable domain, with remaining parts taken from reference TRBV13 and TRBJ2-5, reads AAGVIQSPRHLIKEKRETATLKCYPIPRHDTVYWYQQGPGQDPQFLISFYEKMQSDKGSIPDRFSAQQFSDYHSELNMSSLELGDSALYFCASSSTGHQETQYFGPGTRLLVL.

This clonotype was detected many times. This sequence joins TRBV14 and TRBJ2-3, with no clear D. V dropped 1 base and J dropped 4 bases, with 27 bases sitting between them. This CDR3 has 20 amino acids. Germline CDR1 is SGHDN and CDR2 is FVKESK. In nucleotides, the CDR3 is TGTGCCAGCAGCCAAGCGTGGACCCCGGTGGCTAGAGGATTTTCAGATACGCAGTATTTT. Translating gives CASSQAWTPVARGFSDTQYF.

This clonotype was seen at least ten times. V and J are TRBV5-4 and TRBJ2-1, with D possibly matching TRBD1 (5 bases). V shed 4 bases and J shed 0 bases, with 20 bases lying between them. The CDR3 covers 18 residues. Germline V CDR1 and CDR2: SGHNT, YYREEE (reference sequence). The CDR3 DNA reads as TGTGCCAGCAGCCCCCGCCCAGGGCTGAAGAGCTCCTACAATGAGCAGTTCTTC. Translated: CASSPRPGLKSSYNEQFF.